A selection of T cell receptor beta chains follows, all from one sample in a study of T cell changes during pregnancy in multiple sclerosis. Method: immunoSEQ multiplex PCR; TCRdb's copy keeps in-frame clones and lacks some. The sample has tens of thousands of clones, around 93% seen once. The sequencing used peripheral blood, collected in the third trimester of pregnancy. The receptors originated from a female donor with multiple sclerosis, enrolled in a pregnancy study. The conserved cysteine and the conserved F or W are not part of the CDR3 here.

TRBJ1-6,TRBV4-2,ASSPRQYNSPLH
TRBJ1-6,TRBV4-1,ASSRGYNSPLH
TRBJ2-7,TRBV7-9,ASSVPRAYEQY
TRBJ2-3,TRBV6-5,ASSYIGGGTDTQY
TRBJ1-4,TRBV7-9,AGTDGVRNEKLF
TRBJ1-1,TRBV29-1,SPTGLNTEAF
TRBJ1-5,TRBV5-6,ASSYGQGRFQPQH
TRBJ1-3,TRBV9,ASSAEGEGQGSGNTIY
TRBJ2-7,TRBV5-6,ASSWDGQGWEQY
TRBJ1-2,TRBV5-6,ASSLGQSYGYT
TRBJ2-7,TRBV7-9,AIKGQGTSYEQY
TRBJ2-1,TRBV9,ASNRDSPRDEQF
TRBJ2-7,TRBV2,ASSSPSSYEQY
TRBJ1-4,TRBV9,ASSVGGGNEKLF
TRBJ1-2,TRBV6-5,ASSRAGTGDGYT
TRBJ2-2,TRBV5-1,ASSSRGVDTGELF
TRBJ1-4,TRBV6-1,ASEGQGEEKLF
TRBJ1-6,TRBV7-6,ASSLRAAGYGSSYNSPLH